The 2 T cell receptor beta chains below all came from one sample that was sequenced in a study of cytomegalovirus exposure and HLA in healthy donors. The PCR made use of 60 Vbeta and 13 Jbeta primers. Here immunoSEQ multiplex PCR was the method, and the copy in TCRdb shows in-frame clones only, minus some. In the table there are around 88,000 clones, around 74% of which are singletons. The sample taken for sequencing was PBMCs. Receptors originate from a male donor in good health and CMV-seronegative.

The rearrangement uses TRBV5-5 and TRBJ1-2; D possibly corresponds to TRBD1 (5 bases). Between the trimmed V and J ends, which lost 4 bases and 7 bases, there was a span of 20 bases. Germline V gene data show CDR1 as SGHKS and CDR2 as YYEKEE (reference sequence). The CDR3 totals 15 residues. The CDR3 loop reads CASSPMGLPGGGYTF. CDR3 nucleotides: TGTGCCAGCAGCCCAATGGGACTTCCTGGGGGTGGCTACACCTTC.

The chain carries TRBV2 and TRBJ2-7; D may be TRBD2 (6 bases). The CDR3 extends over 12 amino acids. The V gene's germline CDR1 is SNHLY and CDR2 FYNNEI. V was shortened by 6 bases and J by 1 base, with 7 bases between the two germline ends. DNA of the CDR3: TGTGCCAGCAGACGGGAGTCCTACGAGCAGTACTTC. Translation gives CASRRESYEQYF.